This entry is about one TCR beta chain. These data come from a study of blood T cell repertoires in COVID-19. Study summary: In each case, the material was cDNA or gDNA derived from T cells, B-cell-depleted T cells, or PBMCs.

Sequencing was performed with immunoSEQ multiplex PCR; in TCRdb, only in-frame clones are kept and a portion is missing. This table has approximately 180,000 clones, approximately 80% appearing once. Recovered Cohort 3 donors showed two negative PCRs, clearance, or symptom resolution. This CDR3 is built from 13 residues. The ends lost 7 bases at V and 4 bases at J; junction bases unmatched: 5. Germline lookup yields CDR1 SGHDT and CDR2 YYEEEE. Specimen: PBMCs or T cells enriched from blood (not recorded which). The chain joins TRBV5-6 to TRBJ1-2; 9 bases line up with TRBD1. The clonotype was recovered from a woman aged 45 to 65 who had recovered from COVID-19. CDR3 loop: CASWDREGYGYTF. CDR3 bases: TGTGCCAGCTGGGACAGGGAAGGCTATGGCTACACCTTC.